This T cell receptor (beta chain) was sequenced during a study of beta chain features in type 1 diabetes. Of the isolated RNA, all was reverse transcribed, and so the sequenced material was expressed TCRB transcripts. Data came from immunoSEQ multiplex PCR; TCRdb stores just in-frame clones and leaves some out. The sample lists about 150,000 clones, 11% occurring once. A sort by CD45RO/CCR7/CD25/CD127/CD95/CD27 yielded CD4+ naive, central memory, regulatory and stem cell-like memory cells. Germline values: CDR1 LNHDA, CDR2 SQIVND (reference sequence). The germline V and J ends were trimmed by 3 bases and 2 bases, with 7 bases remaining between them. This CDR3 has 13 residues. This clone was picked up a small number of times.

The clonotype comes from a young man in good health. Sample: central memory CD4+ T cells from blood. This chain joins TRBV19 and TRBJ1-2; the D is unclear. This chain's CDR3 is CASSMEINYGYTF. CDR3 coding DNA: TGTGCCAGTAGTATGGAGATAAACTATGGCTACACCTTC.